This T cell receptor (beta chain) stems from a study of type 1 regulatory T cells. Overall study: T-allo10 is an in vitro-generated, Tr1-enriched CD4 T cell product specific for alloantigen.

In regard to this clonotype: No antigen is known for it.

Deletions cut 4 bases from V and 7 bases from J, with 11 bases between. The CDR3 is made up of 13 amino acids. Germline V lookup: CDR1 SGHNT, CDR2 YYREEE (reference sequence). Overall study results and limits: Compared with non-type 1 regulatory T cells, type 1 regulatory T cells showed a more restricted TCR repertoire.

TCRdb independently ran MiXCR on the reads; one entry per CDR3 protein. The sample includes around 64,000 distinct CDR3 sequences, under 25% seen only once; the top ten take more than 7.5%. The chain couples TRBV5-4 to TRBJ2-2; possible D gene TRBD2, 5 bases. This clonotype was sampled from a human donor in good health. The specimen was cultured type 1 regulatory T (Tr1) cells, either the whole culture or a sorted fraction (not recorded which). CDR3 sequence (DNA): TGTGCCAGCAGCAGGACTTTTATCGGGGAGCTGTTTTTT. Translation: CASSRTFIGELFF.